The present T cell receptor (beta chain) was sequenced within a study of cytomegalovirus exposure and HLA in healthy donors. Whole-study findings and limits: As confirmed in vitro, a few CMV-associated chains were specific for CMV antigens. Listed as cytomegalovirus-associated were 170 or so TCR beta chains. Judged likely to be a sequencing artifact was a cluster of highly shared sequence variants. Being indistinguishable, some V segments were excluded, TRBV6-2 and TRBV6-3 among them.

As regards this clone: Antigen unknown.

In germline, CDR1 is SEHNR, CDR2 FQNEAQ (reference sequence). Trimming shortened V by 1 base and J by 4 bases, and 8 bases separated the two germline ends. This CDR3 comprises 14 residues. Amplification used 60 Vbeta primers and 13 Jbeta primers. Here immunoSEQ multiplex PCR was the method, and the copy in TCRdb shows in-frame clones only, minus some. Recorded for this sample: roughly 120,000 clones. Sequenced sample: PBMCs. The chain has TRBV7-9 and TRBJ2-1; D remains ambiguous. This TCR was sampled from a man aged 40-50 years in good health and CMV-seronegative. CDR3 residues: CASSLVGQYNEQFF. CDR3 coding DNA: TGTGCCAGCAGCTTAGTGGGCCAGTACAATGAGCAGTTCTTC.